This T cell receptor (beta chain) was sequenced in a study of T-cell memory formation after mild COVID-19. This clonotype was detected a few times. MiXCR, applied by TCRdb to the 5' RACE reads, yields one record per CDR3 protein. The repertoire consists of roughly 370,000 distinct CDR3 sequences, with approximately 16% occurring once and the leading ten covering around a fifth. Trimming took 0 bases from V and 0 from J, leaving 11 bases between them. The CDR3 consists of 15 residues. Germline V gene sequence: CDR1 DFQATT, CDR2 SNEGSKA (reference sequence). The sequencing sample was made of PBMCs or a T cell subset sorted from them (not recorded which). This TCR was recovered from a man between 18 and 29 years old who had mild COVID-19 (a few samples of this study predate the infection). Cell type and time point are not known. The rearrangement uses TRBV20-1 and TRBJ2-5; either TRBD1 or TRBD2 may supply D (5 bases each). Here the CDR3 DNA reads TGCAGTGCTAGAGATCCGGGACGTAACCAAGAGACCCAGTACTTC. Encoded protein: CSARDPGRNQETQYF.